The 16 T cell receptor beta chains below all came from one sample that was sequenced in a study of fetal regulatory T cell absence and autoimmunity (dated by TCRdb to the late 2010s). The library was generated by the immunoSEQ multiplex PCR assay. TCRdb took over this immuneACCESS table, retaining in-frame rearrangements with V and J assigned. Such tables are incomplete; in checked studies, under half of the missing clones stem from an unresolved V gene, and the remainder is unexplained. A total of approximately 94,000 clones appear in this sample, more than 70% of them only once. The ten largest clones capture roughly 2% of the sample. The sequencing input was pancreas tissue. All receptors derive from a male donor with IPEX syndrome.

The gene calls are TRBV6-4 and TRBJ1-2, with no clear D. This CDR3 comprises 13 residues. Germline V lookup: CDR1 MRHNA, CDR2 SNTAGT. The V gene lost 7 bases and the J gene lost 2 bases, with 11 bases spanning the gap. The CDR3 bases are TGTGCCAGCAACCTACCGGGGAACTATGGCTACACCTTC. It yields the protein CASNLPGNYGYTF.

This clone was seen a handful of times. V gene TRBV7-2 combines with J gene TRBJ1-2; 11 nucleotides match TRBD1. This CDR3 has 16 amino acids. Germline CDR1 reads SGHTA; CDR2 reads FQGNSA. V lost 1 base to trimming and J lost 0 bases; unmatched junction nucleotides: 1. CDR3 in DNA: TGTGCCAGCAGCTTAGGGGGACAGGGGGCTAACTATGGCTACACCTTC. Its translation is CASSLGGQGANYGYTF.

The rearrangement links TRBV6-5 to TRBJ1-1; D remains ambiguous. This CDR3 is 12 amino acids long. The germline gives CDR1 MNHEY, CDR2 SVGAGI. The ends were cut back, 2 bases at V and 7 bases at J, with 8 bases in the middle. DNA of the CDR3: TGTGCCAGCAGTTACGGGGTGGGTGAAGCTTTCTTT. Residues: CASSYGVGEAFF.

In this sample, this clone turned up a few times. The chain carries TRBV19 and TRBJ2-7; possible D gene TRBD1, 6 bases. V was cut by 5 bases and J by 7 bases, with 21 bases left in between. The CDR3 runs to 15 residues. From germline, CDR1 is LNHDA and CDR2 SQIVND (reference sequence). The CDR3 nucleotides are TGTGCCAGTAGTCTCACAGGGATAGCCACGGGGGAGCAGTACTTC. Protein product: CASSLTGIATGEQYF.

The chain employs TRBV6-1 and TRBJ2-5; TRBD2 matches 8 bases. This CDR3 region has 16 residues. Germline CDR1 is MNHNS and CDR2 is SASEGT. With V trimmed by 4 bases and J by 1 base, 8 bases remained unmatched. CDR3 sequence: CASSGVLREVQETQYF. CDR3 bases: TGTGCCAGCAGTGGGGTTTTGCGGGAGGTCCAAGAGACCCAGTACTTC.

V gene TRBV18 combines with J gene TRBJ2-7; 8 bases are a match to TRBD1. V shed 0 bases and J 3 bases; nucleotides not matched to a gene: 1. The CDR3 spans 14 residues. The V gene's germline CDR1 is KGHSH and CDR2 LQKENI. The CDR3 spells CASSPPDRVYEQYF. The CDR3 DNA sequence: TGTGCCAGCTCACCACCGGACAGGGTCTACGAGCAGTACTTC.

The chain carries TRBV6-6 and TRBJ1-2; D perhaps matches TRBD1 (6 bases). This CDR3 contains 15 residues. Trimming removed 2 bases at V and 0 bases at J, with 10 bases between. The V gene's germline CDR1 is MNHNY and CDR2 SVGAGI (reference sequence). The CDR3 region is CASSYPGTSNYGYTF. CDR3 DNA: TGTGCCAGCAGTTACCCCGGGACATCTAACTATGGCTACACCTTC.

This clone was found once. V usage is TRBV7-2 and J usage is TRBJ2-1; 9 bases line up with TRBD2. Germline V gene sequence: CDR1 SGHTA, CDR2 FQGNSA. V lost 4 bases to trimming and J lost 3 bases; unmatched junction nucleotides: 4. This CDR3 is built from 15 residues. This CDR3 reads CASSSGLALYNEQFF. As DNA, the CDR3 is TGTGCCAGCAGCTCAGGACTAGCGCTCTACAATGAGCAGTTCTTC.

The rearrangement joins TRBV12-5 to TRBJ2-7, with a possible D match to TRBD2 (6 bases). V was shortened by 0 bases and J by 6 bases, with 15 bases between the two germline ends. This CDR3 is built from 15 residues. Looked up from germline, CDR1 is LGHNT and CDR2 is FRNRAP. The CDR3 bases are TGTGCTAGTGGTTTGGTACGGCTAGCGCCTCTCGAGCAGTACTTC. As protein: CASGLVRLAPLEQYF.

The CDR3 protein is CATSSTGDEQFF. Here the CDR3 DNA reads TGTGCCACCAGCAGCACCGGAGATGAGCAGTTCTTC. The chain is built from TRBV15 and TRBJ2-1; D unresolved. The CDR3 loop spans 12 amino acids. V lost 3 bases and J lost 8, with 8 bases in between. The germline gives CDR1 LNHNV, CDR2 YYDKDF (reference sequence). The full variable domain, completed using reference TRBV15 and TRBJ2-1, is DAMVIQNPRYQVTQFGKPVTLSCSQTLNHNVMYWYQQKSSQAPKLLFHYYDKDFNNEADTPDNFQSRRPNTSFCFLDIRSPGLGDTAMYLCATSSTGDEQFFGPGTRLTVL.

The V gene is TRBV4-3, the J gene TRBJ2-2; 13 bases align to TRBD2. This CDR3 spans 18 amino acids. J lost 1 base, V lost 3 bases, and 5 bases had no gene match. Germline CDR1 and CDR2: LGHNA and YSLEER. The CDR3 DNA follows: TGCGCCAGCAGCCAGGGATGGACTAGCGGGGGGAACACCGGGGAGCTGTTTTTT. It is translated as CASSQGWTSGGNTGELFF.

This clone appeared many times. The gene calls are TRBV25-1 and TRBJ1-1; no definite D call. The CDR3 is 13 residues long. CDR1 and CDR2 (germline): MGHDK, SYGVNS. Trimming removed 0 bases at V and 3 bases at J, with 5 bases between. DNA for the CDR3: TGTGCCAGCAGTGAATATACAGACACTGAAGCTTTCTTT. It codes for CASSEYTDTEAFF.

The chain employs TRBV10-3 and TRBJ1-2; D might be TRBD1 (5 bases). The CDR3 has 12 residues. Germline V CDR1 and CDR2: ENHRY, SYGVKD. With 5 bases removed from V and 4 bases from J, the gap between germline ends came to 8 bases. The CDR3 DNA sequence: TGTGCCATCAGTACAGGTGCCTATGGCTACACCTTC. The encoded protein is CAISTGAYGYTF.

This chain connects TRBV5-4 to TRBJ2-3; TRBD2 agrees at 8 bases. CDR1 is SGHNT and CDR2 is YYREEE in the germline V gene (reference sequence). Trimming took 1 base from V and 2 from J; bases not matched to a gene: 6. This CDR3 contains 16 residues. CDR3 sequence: CASSLPGLVNTDTQYF. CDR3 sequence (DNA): TGTGCCAGCAGCTTGCCGGGACTAGTGAACACAGATACGCAGTATTTT.

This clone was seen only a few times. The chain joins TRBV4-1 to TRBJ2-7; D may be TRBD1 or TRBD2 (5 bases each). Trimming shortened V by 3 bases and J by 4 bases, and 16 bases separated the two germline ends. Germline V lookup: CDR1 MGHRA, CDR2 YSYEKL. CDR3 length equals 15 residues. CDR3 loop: CASSHPGRRLYEQYF. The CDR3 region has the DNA TGCGCCAGCAGCCATCCGGGACGCCGGCTTTACGAGCAGTACTTC.

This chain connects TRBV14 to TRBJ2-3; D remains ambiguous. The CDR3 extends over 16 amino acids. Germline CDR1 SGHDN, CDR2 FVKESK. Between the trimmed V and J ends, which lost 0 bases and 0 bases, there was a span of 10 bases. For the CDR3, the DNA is TGTGCCAGCAGCCAAGACGGCTTTTCTAGCACAGATACGCAGTATTTT. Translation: CASSQDGFSSTDTQYF.